What follows describes a single TCR beta chain. The target antigen is unknown. The sample is drawn from a study of OX40 agonist ivuxolimab in advanced cancers. Study-wide context: The patients' treatment was ivuxolimab, an agonistic anti-OX40 (CD134) antibody.

This CDR3 spans 11 amino acids. The ends were cut back, 2 bases at V and 7 bases at J, with 6 bases in the middle. Germline V CDR1 and CDR2: WSHSY, SAAADI. The assay was immunoSEQ multiplex PCR, and TCRdb's table has in-frame clones only and misses some. The data hold around 77,000 clones, with more than 80% observed a single time. Findings of the study overall: Within 6 weeks, CD4+ and CD8+ blood T cells expanded clonally at 0.1 to 3.0 mg/kg. Low clonal expansion, among the lowest seen, marked partial responders at 0.1-3.0 mg/kg. The average count of expanded clones was higher among CD8+ T cells than among CD4+.

This specimen was CD4+ or CD8+ T cells sorted from blood, taken in a trial of the OX40 agonist ivuxolimab. This clonotype was sampled from an adult with an advanced solid tumor such as melanoma, head and neck, liver or kidney cancer. This sequence joins TRBV10-2 and TRBJ2-7, with D uncertain. The CDR3 loop reads CASSEGEEQYF. CDR3 coding DNA: TGCGCCAGCAGTGAGGGGGAAGAGCAGTACTTC.